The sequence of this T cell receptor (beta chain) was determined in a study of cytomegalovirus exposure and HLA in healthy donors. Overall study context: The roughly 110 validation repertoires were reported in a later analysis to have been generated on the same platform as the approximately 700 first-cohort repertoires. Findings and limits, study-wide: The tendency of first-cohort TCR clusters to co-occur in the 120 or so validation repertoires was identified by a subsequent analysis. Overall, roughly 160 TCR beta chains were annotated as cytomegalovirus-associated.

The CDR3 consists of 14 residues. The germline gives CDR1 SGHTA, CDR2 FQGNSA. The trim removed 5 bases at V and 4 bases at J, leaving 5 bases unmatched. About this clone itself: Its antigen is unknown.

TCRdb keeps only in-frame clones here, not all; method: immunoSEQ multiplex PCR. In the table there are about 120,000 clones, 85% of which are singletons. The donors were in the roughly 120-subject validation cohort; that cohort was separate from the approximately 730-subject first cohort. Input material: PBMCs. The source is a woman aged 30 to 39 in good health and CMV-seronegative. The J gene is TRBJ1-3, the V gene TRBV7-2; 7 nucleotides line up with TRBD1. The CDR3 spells CASSRGDRGNTIYF. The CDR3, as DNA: TGTGCCAGCAGCCGCGGGGACAGAGGAAACACCATATATTTT.